These 10 T cell receptor beta chains originate from one sample sequenced in a study of OX40 agonist ivuxolimab in advanced cancers. TCRdb keeps only in-frame clones here, not all; method: immunoSEQ multiplex PCR. The table lists some 18,000 clones, about two thirds of them singletons. The sequencing used CD4+ or CD8+ T cells sorted from blood, collected in a trial of the OX40 agonist ivuxolimab. The receptors shown here come from an adult with an advanced solid tumor such as melanoma, head and neck, liver or kidney cancer.

This chain links TRBV18 with TRBJ2-7; D possibly corresponds to TRBD2 (5 bases). Germline V CDR1 and CDR2: KGHSH, LQKENI. This CDR3 has 13 amino acids. V was clipped by 6 bases and J by 2 bases, with 11 bases between them. The DNA of the CDR3 is TGTGCCAGCTCTCGGGAAGTTACCTACGAGCAGTACTTC. Translation: CASSREVTYEQYF. Looking up the rest from reference TRBV18 and TRBJ2-7 gives the full variable domain: NAGVMQNPRHLVRRRGQEARLRCSPMKGHSHVYWYRQLPEEGLKFMVYLQKENIIDESGMPKERFSAEFPKEGPSILRIQQVVRGDSAAYFCASSREVTYEQYFGPGTRLTVT.

The chain joins TRBV6-5 to TRBJ2-1, with TRBD1 matching 8 bases. Germline V CDR1 and CDR2: MNHEY, SVGAGI. The ends lost 2 bases at V and 7 bases at J; junction bases unmatched: 4. The CDR3 is made up of 14 amino acids. CDR3 in amino acids: CASSYVGQGNEQFF. CDR3 in DNA: TGTGCCAGCAGTTACGTAGGACAGGGTAATGAGCAGTTCTTC.

J is TRBJ2-7 and V is TRBV11-2; the match to TRBD2 covers 12 bases. V was pared by 3 bases and J by 4 bases, with 4 bases of the junction left unmatched. Germline V gives CDR1 SGHAT, CDR2 FQNNGV. The CDR3 has 15 residues. This chain's CDR3 is CASSFPTSGSYEQYF. CDR3 in DNA: TGTGCCAGCAGCTTCCCGACTAGCGGGAGTTACGAGCAGTACTTC.

The chain couples TRBV5-4 to TRBJ2-7; D perhaps matches TRBD2 (6 bases). V lost 0 bases and J lost 5, with 18 bases in between. CDR1 and CDR2 from the germline V gene are SGHNT and YYREEE (reference sequence). This CDR3 is built from 16 residues. The CDR3, as DNA: TGTGCCAGCAGCTTGGATGGGGCGGGATGGGGTGACGAGCAGTACTTC. Amino acid sequence: CASSLDGAGWGDEQYF.

The V gene is TRBV7-9, the J gene TRBJ1-6; 9 bases are shared with TRBD1. Germline loops: CDR1 SEHNR, CDR2 FQNEAQ (reference sequence). V gave up 4 bases and J gave up 10 bases; unmatched junction bases: 5. This CDR3 contains 14 residues. Here the CDR3 reads CASSSTGGSSPLHF. The CDR3, as DNA: TGTGCCAGCAGCTCAACAGGGGGCTCATCACCCCTCCACTTT.

By share, this clone counts as medium-sized (0.01 to 0.1%). The chain couples TRBV10-3 to TRBJ2-7; TRBD1 is a possible D gene (6 bases). Looked up from germline, CDR1 is ENHRY and CDR2 is SYGVKD. V lost 0 bases and J lost 3, with 12 bases in between. The CDR3 loop spans 15 amino acids. The CDR3 DNA follows: TGTGCCATCAGTGAGTCAGCACAGGGAGTCTACGAGCAGTACTTC. Its translation is CAISESAQGVYEQYF.

The CDR3 spells CASSSAGQFTYEQYF. The DNA of the CDR3 is TGCGCCAGCAGCTCGGCGGGACAGTTCACCTACGAGCAGTACTTC. The rearrangement uses TRBV5-1 and TRBJ2-7, with TRBD1 as a possible D gene (7 bases). Trimming took 3 bases from V and 2 from J, leaving 15 bases between them. The CDR3 runs 15 residues. The germline V gene has CDR1 SGHRS and CDR2 YFSETQ.

This clone was observed a few times. The rearrangement uses TRBV7-9 and TRBJ1-1; D remains ambiguous. Trimming shortened V by 11 bases and J by 0 bases, and 13 bases separated the two germline ends. Germline loops: CDR1 SEHNR, CDR2 FQNEAQ (reference sequence). This CDR3 has 13 amino acids. This CDR3 is CAELSALNTEAFF. CDR3 sequence (DNA): TGTGCCGAACTGTCAGCTTTGAACACTGAAGCTTTCTTT.

V and J are TRBV6-1 and TRBJ2-5; 7 nucleotides align to TRBD2. The J segment lost 11 bases and the V segment lost 5 bases, leaving 17 bases of the junction unmatched. Germline values: CDR1 MNHNS, CDR2 SASEGT. There are 15 residues in the CDR3. CDR3 DNA sequence: TGTGCCAGCAGTCAAAGCGCGCGGGAGACTGGGGAGCAGTACTTC. Its translation: CASSQSARETGEQYF.

The chain recombines TRBV5-4 with TRBJ1-4, with 7 bases fitting TRBD1. This CDR3 has 16 amino acids. J was trimmed by 3 bases and V by 0 bases; bases with no gene match: 5. Germline lookup yields CDR1 SGHNT and CDR2 YYREEE (reference sequence). This CDR3 reads CASSLGQGGANEKLFF. The CDR3 bases are TGTGCCAGCAGCTTGGGACAGGGAGGGGCTAATGAAAAACTGTTTTTT.